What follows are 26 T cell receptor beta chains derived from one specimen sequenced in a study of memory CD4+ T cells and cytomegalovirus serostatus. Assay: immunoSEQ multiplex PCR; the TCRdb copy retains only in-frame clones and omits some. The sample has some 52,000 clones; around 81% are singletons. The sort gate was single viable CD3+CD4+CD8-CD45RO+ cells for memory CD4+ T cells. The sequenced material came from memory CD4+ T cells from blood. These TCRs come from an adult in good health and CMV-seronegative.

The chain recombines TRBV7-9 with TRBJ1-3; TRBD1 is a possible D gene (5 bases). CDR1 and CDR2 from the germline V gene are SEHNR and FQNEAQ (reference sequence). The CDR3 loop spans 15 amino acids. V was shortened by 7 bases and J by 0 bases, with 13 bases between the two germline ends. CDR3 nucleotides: TGTGCCAGCACCCTCCAGGGCTTCTCTGGAAACACCATATATTTT. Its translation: CASTLQGFSGNTIYF.

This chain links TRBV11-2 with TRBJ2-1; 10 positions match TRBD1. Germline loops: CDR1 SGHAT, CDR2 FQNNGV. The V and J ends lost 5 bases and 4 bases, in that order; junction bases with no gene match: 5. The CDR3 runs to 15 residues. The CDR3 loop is CASSPRDRGYNEQFF. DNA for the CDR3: TGTGCCAGCAGCCCCCGGGACAGGGGATACAATGAGCAGTTCTTC.

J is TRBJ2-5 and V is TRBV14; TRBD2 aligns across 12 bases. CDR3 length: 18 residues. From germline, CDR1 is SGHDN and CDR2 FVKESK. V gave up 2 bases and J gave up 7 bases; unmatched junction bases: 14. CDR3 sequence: CASSQRSLAGGPKGTQYF. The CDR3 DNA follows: TGTGCCAGCAGCCAACGCTCCCTAGCGGGAGGGCCGAAAGGGACCCAGTACTTC.

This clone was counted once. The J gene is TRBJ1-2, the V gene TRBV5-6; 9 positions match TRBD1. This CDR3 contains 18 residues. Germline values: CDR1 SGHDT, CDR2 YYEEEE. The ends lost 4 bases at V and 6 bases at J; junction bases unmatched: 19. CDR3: CASSHIYTMGQGRNGYTF. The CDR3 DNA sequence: TGTGCCAGCAGCCATATTTATACTATGGGACAGGGACGGAATGGCTACACCTTC.

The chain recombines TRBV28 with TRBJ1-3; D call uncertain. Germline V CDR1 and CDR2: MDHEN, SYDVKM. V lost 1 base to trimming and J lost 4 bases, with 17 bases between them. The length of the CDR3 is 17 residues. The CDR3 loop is CASSLFWVGIEGNTIYF. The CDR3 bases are TGTGCCAGCAGTTTATTCTGGGTGGGGATAGAAGGAAACACCATATATTTT. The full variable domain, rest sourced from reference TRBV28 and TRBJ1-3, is DVKVTQSSRYLVKRTGEKVFLECVQDMDHENMFWYRQDPGLGLRLIYFSYDVKMKEKGDIPEGYSVSREKKERFSLILESASTNQTSMYLCASSLFWVGIEGNTIYFGEGSWLTVV.

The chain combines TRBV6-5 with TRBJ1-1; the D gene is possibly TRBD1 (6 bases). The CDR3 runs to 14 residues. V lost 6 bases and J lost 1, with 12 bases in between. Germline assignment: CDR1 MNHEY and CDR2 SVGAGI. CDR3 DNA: TGTGCCAGCAGACTCCGGACAGAGAACACTGAAGCTTTCTTT. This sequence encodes CASRLRTENTEAFF.

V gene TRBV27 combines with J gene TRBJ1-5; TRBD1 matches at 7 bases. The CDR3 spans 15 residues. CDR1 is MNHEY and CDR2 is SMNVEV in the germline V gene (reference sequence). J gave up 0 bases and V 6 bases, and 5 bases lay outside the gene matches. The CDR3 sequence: CASSSGTVSNQPQHF. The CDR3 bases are TGTGCCAGCAGCTCCGGGACAGTTAGCAATCAGCCCCAGCATTTT.

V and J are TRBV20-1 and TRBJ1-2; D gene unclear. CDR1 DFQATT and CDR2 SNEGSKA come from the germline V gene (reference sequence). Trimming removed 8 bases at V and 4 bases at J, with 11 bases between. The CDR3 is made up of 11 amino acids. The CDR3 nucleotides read TGCAGTCCGATCGAGAGCTATGGCTACACCTTC. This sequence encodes CSPIESYGYTF.

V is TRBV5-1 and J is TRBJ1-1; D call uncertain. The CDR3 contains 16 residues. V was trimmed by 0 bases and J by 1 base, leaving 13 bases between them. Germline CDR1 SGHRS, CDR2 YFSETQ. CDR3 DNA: TGCGCCAGCAGCTTGGCGCCTCTCCGGGGGAACACTGAAGCTTTCTTT. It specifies CASSLAPLRGNTEAFF. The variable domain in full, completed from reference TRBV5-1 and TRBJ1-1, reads KAGVTQTPRYLIKTRGQQVTLSCSPISGHRSVSWYQQTPGQGLQFLFEYFSETQRNKGNFPGRFSGRQFSNSRSEMNVSTLELGDSALYLCASSLAPLRGNTEAFFGQGTRLTVV.

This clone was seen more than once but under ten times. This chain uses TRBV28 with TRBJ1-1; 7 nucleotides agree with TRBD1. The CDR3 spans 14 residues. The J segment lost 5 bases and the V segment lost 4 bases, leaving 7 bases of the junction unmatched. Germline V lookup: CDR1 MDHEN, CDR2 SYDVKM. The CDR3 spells CASSSYRGATEAFF. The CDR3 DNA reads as TGTGCCAGCAGTTCATACAGGGGCGCGACTGAAGCTTTCTTT.

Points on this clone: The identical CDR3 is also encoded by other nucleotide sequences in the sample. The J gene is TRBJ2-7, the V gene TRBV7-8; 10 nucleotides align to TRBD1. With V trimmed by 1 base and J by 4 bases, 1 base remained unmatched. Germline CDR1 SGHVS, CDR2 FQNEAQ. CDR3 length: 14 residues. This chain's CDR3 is CASSLGQGAYEQYF. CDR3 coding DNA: TGTGCCAGCAGCTTAGGACAGGGGGCGTACGAGCAGTACTTC.

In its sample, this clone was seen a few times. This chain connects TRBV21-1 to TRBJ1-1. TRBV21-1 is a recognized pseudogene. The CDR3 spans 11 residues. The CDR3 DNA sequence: TGTGCCAGCAGAAAAAACACGGGATCTTTCTTT. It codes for CASRKNTGSFF.

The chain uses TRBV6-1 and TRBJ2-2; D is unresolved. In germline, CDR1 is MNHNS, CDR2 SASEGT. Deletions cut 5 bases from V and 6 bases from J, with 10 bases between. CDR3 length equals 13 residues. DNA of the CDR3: TGTGCCAGCAGTTATATAGGTTCCGGGGAGCTGTTTTTT. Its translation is CASSYIGSGELFF.

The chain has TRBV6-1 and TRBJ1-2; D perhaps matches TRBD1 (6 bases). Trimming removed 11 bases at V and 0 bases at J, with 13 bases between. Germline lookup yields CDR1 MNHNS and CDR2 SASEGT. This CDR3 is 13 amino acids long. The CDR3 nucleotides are TGTGCCGACGAACAGGGAGCTAACTATGGCTACACCTTC. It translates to CADEQGANYGYTF.

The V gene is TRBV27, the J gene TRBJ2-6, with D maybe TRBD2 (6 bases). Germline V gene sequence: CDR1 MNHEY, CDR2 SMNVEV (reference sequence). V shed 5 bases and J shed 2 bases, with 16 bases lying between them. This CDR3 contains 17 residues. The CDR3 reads CASSAAPGATGANVLTF. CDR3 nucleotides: TGTGCCAGCAGTGCCGCTCCGGGAGCAACTGGGGCCAACGTCCTGACTTTC.

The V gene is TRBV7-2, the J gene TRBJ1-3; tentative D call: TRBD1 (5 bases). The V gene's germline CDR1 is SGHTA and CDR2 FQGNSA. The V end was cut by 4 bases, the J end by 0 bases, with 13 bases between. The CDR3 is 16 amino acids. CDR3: CASSSGTVLSGNTIYF. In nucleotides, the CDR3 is TGTGCCAGCAGCTCCGGGACGGTTCTCTCTGGAAACACCATATATTTT.

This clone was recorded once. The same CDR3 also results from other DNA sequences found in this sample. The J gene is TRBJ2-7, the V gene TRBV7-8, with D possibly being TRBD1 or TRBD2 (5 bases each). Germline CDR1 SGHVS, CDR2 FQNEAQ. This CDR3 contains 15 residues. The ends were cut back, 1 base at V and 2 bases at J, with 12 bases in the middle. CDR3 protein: CASSLVARGAYEQYF. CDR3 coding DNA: TGTGCCAGCAGCTTAGTTGCACGAGGGGCCTACGAGCAGTACTTC.

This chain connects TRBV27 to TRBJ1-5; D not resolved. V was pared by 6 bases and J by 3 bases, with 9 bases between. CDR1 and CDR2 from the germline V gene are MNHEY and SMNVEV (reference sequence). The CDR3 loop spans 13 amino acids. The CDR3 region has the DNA TGTGCCAGCAGACAAACCCCCAATCAGCCCCAGCATTTT. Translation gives CASRQTPNQPQHF.

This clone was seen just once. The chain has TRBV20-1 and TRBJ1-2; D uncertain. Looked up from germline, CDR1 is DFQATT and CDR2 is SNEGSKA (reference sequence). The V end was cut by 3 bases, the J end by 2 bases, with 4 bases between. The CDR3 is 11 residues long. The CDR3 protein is CSASDNYGYTF. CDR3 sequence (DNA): TGCAGTGCTAGTGACAACTATGGCTACACCTTC.

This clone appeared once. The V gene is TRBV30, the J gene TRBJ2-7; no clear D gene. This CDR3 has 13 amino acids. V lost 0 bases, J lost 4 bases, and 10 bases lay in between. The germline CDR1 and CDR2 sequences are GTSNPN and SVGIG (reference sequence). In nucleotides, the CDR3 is TGTGCCTGGAGTGTAGTCCCTCAGTACGAGCAGTACTTC. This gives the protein CAWSVVPQYEQYF.

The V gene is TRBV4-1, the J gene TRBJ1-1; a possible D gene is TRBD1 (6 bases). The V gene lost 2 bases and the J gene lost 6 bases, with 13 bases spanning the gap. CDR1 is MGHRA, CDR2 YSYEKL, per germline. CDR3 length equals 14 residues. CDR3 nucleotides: TGCGCCAGCAGCCAATCAGGGGTAGTCTCTGAAGCTTTCTTT. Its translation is CASSQSGVVSEAFF.

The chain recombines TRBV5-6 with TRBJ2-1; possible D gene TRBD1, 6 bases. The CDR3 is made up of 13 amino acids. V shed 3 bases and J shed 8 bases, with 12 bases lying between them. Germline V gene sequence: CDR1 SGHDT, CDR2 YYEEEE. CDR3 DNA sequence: TGTGCCAGCAGCTGGTTTCAGGGGTATGAGCAGTTCTTC. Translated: CASSWFQGYEQFF.

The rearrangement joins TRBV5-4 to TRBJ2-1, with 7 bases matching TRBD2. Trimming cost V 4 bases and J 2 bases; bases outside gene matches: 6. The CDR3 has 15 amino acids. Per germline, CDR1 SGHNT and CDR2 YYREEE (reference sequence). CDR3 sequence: CASSPGTNPYNEQFF. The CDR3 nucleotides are TGTGCCAGCAGCCCTGGGACTAACCCCTACAATGAGCAGTTCTTC. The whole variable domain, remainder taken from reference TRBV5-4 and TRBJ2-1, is ETGVTQSPTHLIKTRGQQVTLRCSSQSGHNTVSWYQQALGQGPQFIFQYYREEENGRGNFPPRFSGLQFPNYSSELNVNALELDDSALYLCASSPGTNPYNEQFFGPGTRLTVL.

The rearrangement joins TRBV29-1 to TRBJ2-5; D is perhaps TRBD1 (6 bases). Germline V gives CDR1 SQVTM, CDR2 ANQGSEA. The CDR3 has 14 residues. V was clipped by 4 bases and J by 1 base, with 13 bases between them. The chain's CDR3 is CSVGGRGTQETQYF. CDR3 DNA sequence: TGCAGCGTTGGTGGCAGGGGTACCCAAGAGACCCAGTACTTC.

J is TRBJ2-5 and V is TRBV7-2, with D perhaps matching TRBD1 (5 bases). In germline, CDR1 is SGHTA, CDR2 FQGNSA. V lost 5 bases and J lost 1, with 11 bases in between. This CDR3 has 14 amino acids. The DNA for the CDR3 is TGTGCCAGCAGCCCCGGGCAGGGCCAAGAGACCCAGTACTTC. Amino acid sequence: CASSPGQGQETQYF.

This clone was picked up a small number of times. The CDR3 is CASTGTRNTEAFF. In DNA form, the CDR3 reads TGCGCCAGCACCGGGACAAGGAACACTGAAGCTTTCTTT. The chain joins TRBV10-2 to TRBJ1-1, with D possibly being TRBD1 (6 bases). The CDR3 is 13 amino acids. V lost 7 bases to trimming and J lost 1 base, with 10 bases between them. Germline V gene data show CDR1 as WSHSY and CDR2 as SAAADI.